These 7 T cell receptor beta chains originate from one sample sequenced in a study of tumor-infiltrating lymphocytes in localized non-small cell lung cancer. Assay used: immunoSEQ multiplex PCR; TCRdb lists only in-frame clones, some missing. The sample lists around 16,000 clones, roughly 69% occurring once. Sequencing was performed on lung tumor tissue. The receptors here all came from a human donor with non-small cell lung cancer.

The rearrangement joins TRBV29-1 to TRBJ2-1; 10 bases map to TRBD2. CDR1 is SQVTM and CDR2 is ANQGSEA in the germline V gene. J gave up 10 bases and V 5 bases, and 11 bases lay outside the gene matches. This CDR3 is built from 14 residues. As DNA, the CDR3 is TGCAGCGTTCGACCTAGCGGGAGTATGGGGGAGCAGTTCTTC. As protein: CSVRPSGSMGEQFF.

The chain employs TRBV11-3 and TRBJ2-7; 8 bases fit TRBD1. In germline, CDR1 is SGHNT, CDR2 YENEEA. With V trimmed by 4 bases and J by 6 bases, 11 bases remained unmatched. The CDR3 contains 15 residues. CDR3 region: CASSSDGQGGLEQYF. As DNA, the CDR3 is TGTGCCAGCAGCTCAGACGGACAGGGCGGTCTCGAGCAGTACTTC.

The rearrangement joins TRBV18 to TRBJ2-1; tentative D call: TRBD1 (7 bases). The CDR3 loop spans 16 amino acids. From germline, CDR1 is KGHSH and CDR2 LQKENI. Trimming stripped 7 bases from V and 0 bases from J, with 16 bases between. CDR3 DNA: TGTGCCAGCTTCACAGGGGACTGGAGCTCCTACAATGAGCAGTTCTTC. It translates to CASFTGDWSSYNEQFF.

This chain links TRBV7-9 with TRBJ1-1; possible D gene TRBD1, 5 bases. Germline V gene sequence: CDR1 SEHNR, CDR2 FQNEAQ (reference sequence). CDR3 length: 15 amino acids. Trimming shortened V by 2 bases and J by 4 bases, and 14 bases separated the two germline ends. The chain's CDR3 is CASSLTVGASTEAFF. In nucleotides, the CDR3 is TGTGCCAGCAGCTTAACCGTCGGGGCTAGCACTGAAGCTTTCTTT.

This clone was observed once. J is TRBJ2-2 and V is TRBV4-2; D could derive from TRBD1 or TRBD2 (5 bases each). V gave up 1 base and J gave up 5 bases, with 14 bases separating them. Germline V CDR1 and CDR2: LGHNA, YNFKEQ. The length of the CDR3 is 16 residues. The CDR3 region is CASSQGEGTETGELFF. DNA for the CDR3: TGTGCCAGCAGCCAAGGTGAGGGGACGGAAACCGGGGAGCTGTTTTTT.

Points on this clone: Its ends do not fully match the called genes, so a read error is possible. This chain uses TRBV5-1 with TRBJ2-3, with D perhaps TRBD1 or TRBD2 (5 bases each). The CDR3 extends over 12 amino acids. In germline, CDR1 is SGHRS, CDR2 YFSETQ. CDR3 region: CASSLGSRDRSF. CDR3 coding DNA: TGCGCCAGCAGCTTGGGAAGCCGGGACCGAAGTTTT.

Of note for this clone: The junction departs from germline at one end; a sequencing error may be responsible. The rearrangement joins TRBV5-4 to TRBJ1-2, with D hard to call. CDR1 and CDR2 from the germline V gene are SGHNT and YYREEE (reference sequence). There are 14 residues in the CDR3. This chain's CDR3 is CASSQMGINYGYTF. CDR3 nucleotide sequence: TGCGCCAGCAGCCAAATGGGTATTAACTATGGCTACACCTTC.